The present entry profiles one T cell receptor beta chain with its context. This sample was included in a study of T cell repertoires in cytomegalovirus infection. TCRdb called the reads again in MiXCR, with one record for every CDR3 protein. In the table there are about 150,000 distinct CDR3 sequences, under 20% of which are singletons. The germline gives CDR1 SQVTM, CDR2 ANQGSEA. V lost 8 bases, J lost 6 bases, and 15 bases stayed unmatched. This CDR3 region has 14 residues. This clonotype was obtained from a human donor in good health (CMV status not recorded). Some clones in this sample may be carry-over from other donors' samples. This chain uses TRBV29-1 with TRBJ1-2; 7 nucleotides agree with TRBD1. The sample taken for sequencing was CD8+ T cells from PBMCs. The DNA of the CDR3 is TGCAGCACGAGGACCGGGACAGATTATAATGGCTACACCTTC. Its protein is CSTRTGTDYNGYTF.